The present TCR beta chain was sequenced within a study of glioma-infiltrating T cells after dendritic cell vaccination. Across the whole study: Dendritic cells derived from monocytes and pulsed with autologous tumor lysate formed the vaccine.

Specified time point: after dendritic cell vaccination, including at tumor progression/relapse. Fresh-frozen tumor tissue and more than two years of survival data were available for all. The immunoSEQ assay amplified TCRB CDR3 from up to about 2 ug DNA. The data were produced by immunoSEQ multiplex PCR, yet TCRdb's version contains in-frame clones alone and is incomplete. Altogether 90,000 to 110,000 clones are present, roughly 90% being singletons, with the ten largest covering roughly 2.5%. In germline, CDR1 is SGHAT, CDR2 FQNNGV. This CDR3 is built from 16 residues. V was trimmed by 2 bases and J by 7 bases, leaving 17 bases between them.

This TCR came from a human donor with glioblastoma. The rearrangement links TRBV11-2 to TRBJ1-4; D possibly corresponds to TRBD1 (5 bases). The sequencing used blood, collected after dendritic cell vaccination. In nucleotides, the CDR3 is TGTGCCAGCAGCTTAAATCCAGGGCGACGGGTTGAAAAACTGTTTTTT. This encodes CASSLNPGRRVEKLFF.